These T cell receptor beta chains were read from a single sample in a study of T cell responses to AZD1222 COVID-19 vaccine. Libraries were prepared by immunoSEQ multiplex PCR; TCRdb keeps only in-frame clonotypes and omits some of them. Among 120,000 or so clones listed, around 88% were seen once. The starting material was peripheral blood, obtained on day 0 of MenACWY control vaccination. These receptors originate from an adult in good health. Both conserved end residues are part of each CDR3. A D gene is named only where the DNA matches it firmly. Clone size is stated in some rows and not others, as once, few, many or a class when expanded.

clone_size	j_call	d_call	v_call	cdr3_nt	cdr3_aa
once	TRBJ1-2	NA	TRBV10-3	TGTGCCATCAGTGGGAGCACAGGTGCTAACTATGGCTACACCTTC	CAISGSTGANYGYTF
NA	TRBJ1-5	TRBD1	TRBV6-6	TGTGCCAGCAGTTACAAAGGACAGGGCGAGATTAGGCCCCAGCATTTT	CASSYKGQGEIRPQHF
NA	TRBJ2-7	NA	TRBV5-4	TGTGCCAGCAGCTTGGACCCCCAGGGCTACGAGCAGTACTTC	CASSLDPQGYEQYF
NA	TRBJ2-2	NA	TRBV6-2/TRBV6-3	TGTGCCAGCAGTTATCGCAGGGTCTCCGCCGGGGAGCTGTTTTTT	CASSYRRVSAGELFF
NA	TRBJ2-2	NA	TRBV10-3	TGTGCCATCAGTGAGCTCACCGGGGAGCTGTTTTTT	CAISELTGELFF
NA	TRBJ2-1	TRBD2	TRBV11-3	TGTGCCAGCAGCCCGGGACTAGCGGGAGGTAGTAATGAGCAGTTCTTC	CASSPGLAGGSNEQFF
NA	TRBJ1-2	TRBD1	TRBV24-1	TGTGCCACCAGCGGGTCGGGACAGAACTATGGCTACACCTTC	CATSGSGQNYGYTF
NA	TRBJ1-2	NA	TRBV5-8	TGTGCCAGCAGCTTGGTGGTAGGCACGAGCGGCTACACCTTC	CASSLVVGTSGYTF
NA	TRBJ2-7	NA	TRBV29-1	TGCAGCGTTACCACCTCCTACGAGCAGTACTTC	CSVTTSYEQYF
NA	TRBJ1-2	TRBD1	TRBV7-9	TGTGCCAGCAGCCAGACAGGGTTCAACTATGGCTACACCTTC	CASSQTGFNYGYTF
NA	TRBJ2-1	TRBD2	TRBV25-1	TGTGCCAGCAGAGGTGCGGGAGGTGCCTACAATGAGCAGTTCTTC	CASRGAGGAYNEQFF
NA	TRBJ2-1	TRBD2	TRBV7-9	TGTGCCAGCAGCTTACCGGGACTAGCGGCCTACAATGAGCAGTTCTTC	CASSLPGLAAYNEQFF
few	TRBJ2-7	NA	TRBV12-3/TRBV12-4	TGTGCCAGCAGTTCCAGGGTTAGGCAGTACTTC	CASSSRVRQYF
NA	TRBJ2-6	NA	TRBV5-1	TGCGCCAGCAGCCATCTTATATCTGGGGCCAACGTCCTGACTTTC	CASSHLISGANVLTF
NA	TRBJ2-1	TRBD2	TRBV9	TGTGCCAGCAGCTTAAGGACTAGCGGGAGTAGTTCTTACAATGAGCAGTTCTTC	CASSLRTSGSSSYNEQFF
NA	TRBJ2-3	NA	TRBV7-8	TGTGCCAGCAGCTCTCCCTGGGACGTTTGGAGCACAGATACGCAGTATTTT	CASSSPWDVWSTDTQYF
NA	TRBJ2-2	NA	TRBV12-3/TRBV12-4	TGTGCCAGCAGTCAGGGAACCGGGGAGCTGTTTTTT	CASSQGTGELFF
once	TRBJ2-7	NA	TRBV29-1	TGCAGCGTGGCCAGGGGGGACTCCTCCTACGAGCAGTACTTC	CSVARGDSSYEQYF
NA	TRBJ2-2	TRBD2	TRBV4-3	TGCGCCAGCAGCCAGAGCGGGAGGTCTCTCGCCGGGGAGCTGTTTTTT	CASSQSGRSLAGELFF
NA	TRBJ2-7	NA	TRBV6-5	TGTGCCAGCAGTTCGAACACAGGGATCGACGAGCAGTACTTC	CASSSNTGIDEQYF
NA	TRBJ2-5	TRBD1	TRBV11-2	TGTGCCAGCAGGTTCCGGGACAGGCAAGAGACCCAGTACTTC	CASRFRDRQETQYF
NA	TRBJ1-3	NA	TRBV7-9	TGTGCCAGCAGCTCGGGATTTGGAAACACCATATATTTT	CASSSGFGNTIYF
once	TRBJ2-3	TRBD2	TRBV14	TGTGCCAGCAGCCAAGGGGGACTAGCGGGGCCCACAGATACGCAGTATTTT	CASSQGGLAGPTDTQYF
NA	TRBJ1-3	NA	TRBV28	TGTGCCAGCACCTCAGGGACGGCTGGAAACACCATATATTTT	CASTSGTAGNTIYF
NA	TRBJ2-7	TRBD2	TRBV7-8	TGTGCCAGCAGCTTAGCTAGCGGGCTCCCATCGTTTCCGTACGAGCAGTACTTC	CASSLASGLPSFPYEQYF
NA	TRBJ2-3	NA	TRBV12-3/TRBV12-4	TGTGCCAGCAGCCCCTCAGGGGATACGCAGTATTTT	CASSPSGDTQYF
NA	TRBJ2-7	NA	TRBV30	TGTGCCTGGAGCCTACTAGGCTTGGGGGAGCAGTACTTC	CAWSLLGLGEQYF
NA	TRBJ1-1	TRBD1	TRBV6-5	TGTGCCAGCAGTTACTCTCGACAGGGGGACACTGAAGCTTTCTTT	CASSYSRQGDTEAFF
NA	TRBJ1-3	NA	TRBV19	TGTGCCAGTAGTATCCGCCCCGTCTCTGGAAACACCATATATTTT	CASSIRPVSGNTIYF
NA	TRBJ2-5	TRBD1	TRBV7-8	TGTGCCAGCAGCCGTAGGGGACAGCCCCAAGAGACCCAGTACTTC	CASSRRGQPQETQYF
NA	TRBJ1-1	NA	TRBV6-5	TGTGCCAGCAGTTCCGGGACGGAAGCTTTCTTT	CASSSGTEAFF
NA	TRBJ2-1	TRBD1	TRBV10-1	TGCGCCAGCAGTAGGGACAGGGGCGACAATGAGCAGTTCTTC	CASSRDRGDNEQFF
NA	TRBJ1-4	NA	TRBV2	TGTGCCAGCACCAGACAGACAACTAATGAAAAACTGTTTTTT	CASTRQTTNEKLFF
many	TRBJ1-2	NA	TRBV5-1	TGCGCCAGCAGCCAGGATGAGGGGTTGTATGGCTACACCTTC	CASSQDEGLYGYTF
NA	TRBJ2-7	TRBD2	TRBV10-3	TGTGCCATCAGTGAGCGCAGGGGGAGACTAGCGGGCTACGAGCAGTACTTC	CAISERRGRLAGYEQYF
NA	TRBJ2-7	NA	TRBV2	TGTGCCAGCAGTGTTAGGGTTGAGCAGTACTTC	CASSVRVEQYF
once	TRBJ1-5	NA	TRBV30	TGTGCCTGGAGTAGTATCGGGGGGAATCAGCCCCAGCATTTT	CAWSSIGGNQPQHF
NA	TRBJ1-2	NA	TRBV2	TGTGCCAGCGGGAGAAACAGGCATGCTAACTATGGCTACACCTTC	CASGRNRHANYGYTF
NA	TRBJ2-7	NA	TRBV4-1	TGCGCCAGCAGCCAAGATGCCTACTACGAGCAGTACTTC	CASSQDAYYEQYF
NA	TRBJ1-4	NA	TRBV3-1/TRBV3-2	TGTGCCAGCAGCCAAGATTGGGTTGGCTCTGAAAAACTGTTTTTT	CASSQDWVGSEKLFF
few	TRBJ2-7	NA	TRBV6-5	TGTGCCACCCGCAACCGAGATTCCTACGAGCAGTACTTC	CATRNRDSYEQYF
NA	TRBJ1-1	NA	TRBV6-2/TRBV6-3	TGTGCCAGCAGTCCCCGGGGAGGGAGCACTGAAGCTTTCTTT	CASSPRGGSTEAFF
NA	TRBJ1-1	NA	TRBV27	TGTGCCAGCAGTTCCCACGGGGGGTTGGGGCCTTACACTGAAGCTTTCTTT	CASSSHGGLGPYTEAFF
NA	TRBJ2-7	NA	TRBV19	TGTGCCAGTAGTATCTTCGGACAGTCCTACGAGCAGTACTTC	CASSIFGQSYEQYF
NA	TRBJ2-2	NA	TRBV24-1	TGTGCCACCAGTGATTTCTGGGAGCAGGGTGGCACCGGGGAGCTGTTTTTT	CATSDFWEQGGTGELFF
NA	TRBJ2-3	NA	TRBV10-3	TGTGCCATCAGTGGTCGTGTGGGGGATACGCAGTATTTT	CAISGRVGDTQYF
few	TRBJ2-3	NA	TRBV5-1	TGCGCCAGCAGCTTGGAAGTCTCCCCTAGCACAGATACGCAGTATTTT	CASSLEVSPSTDTQYF
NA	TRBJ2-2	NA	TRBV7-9	TGTGCCAGCAGCTACAACACCGGGGAGCTGTTTTTT	CASSYNTGELFF
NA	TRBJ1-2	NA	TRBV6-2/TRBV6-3	TGTGCCAGCAGCGACGGCAGGGAGTTGTTCTATGGCTACACCTTC	CASSDGRELFYGYTF
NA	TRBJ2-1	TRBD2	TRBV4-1	TGCGCCAGCAGCCACACCGGGACTAGCAATGAGCAGTTCTTC	CASSHTGTSNEQFF
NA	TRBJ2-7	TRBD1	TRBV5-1	TGCGCCAGCAGCTTCGGCGGGGACAGGATTTACGAGCAGTACTTC	CASSFGGDRIYEQYF
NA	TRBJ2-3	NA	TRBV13	TGTGCCAGCAGCTTACTAGATACGCAGTATTTT	CASSLLDTQYF
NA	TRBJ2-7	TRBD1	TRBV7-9	TGTGCCAGCAGCTTAGACCAGGGGGTAACCACCGCCTACGAGCAGTACTTC	CASSLDQGVTTAYEQYF